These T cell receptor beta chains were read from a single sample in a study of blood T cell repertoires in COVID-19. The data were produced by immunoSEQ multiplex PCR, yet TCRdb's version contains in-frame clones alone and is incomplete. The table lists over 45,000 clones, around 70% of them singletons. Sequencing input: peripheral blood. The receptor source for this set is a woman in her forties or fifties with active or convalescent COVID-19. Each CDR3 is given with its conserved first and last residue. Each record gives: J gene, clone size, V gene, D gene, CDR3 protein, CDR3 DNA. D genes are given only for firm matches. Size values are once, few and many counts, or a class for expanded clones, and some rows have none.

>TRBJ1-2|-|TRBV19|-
CASRKKENYGYTF
TGTGCCAGTCGAAAGAAAGAGAACTATGGCTACACCTTC
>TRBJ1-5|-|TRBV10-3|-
CAIRGSGGDQPQHF
TGTGCCATCAGGGGGAGTGGAGGGGATCAGCCCCAGCATTTT
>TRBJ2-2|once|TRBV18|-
CASSRLQGYTGELFF
TGTGCCAGCTCACGCTTACAGGGATACACCGGGGAGCTGTTTTTT
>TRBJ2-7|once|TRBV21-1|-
CASSKLKRDIIRAYEQYF
TGTGCCAGCAGCAAACTCAAACGGGACATCATAAGGGCCTACGAGCAGTACTTC
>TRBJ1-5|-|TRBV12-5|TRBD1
CASGLNTDRGGQPQHF
TGTGCTAGTGGTCTAAACACCGACAGGGGAGGCCAGCCCCAGCATTTT
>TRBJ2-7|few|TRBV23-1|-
CASSLRGYSYEQYF
TGCGCCAGCAGTCTCAGGGGCTACTCCTACGAGCAGTACTTC
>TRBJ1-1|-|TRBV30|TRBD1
CAGRGQNTEAFF
TGTGCCGGGAGGGGGCAGAACACTGAAGCTTTCTTT
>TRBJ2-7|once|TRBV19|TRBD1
CASSINQGAEEQYF
TGTGCCAGTAGTATCAATCAGGGGGCGGAGGAGCAGTACTTC
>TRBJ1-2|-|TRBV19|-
CASGSRDYGYTF
TGTGCCAGTGGATCCCGGGACTATGGCTACACCTTC
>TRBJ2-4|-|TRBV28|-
CASSFELGQQYF
TGTGCCAGCAGCTTTGAATTAGGACAACAGTACTTC
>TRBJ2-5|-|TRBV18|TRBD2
CASSPPSGTSGSVVTQYF
TGTGCCAGCTCACCACCGTCCGGAACTAGCGGGAGTGTTGTGACCCAGTACTTC
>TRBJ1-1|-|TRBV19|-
CASSSTENTEAFF
TGTGCCAGTAGTTCGACAGAGAACACTGAAGCTTTCTTT
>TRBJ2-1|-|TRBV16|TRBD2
CASSLRTGLAAYNEQFF
TGTGCCAGCAGCCTAAGAACGGGACTAGCGGCCTACAATGAGCAGTTCTTC
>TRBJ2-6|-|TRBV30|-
CAWSWARAGANVLTF
TGTGCCTGGAGTTGGGCGAGGGCTGGGGCCAACGTCCTGACTTTC
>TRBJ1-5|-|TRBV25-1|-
CASRRWGEDQPQHF
TGTGCCAGCAGAAGGTGGGGGGAAGACCAGCCCCAGCATTTT
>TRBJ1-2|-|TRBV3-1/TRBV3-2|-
CASSPQTDRDWTNYGYTF
TGTGCCAGCAGCCCCCAAACAGACCGGGACTGGACTAACTATGGCTACACCTTC
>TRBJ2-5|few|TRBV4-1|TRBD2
CASSQVWLAGGKETQYF
TGCGCCAGCAGCCAAGTTTGGCTAGCGGGAGGAAAAGAGACCCAGTACTTC
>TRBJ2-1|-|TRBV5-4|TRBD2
CASSLIGTSGRDEQFF
TGTGCCAGCAGCTTGATCGGGACTAGCGGGAGGGATGAGCAGTTCTTC
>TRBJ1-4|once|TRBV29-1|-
CSASGQNEKLFF
TGCAGCGCCAGCGGACAGAACGAAAAACTGTTTTTT
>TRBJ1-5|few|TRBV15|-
CATSSEPTGWEPQHF
TGTGCCACCAGCAGCGAACCCACAGGGTGGGAGCCCCAGCATTTT